This is a list of T cell receptor beta chains from one sample in a study of T cells in Graves' hyperthyroidism and ophthalmopathy. MiXCR, applied by TCRdb to the multiplex PCR reads, yields one record per CDR3 protein. The sample has under 650,000 distinct CDR3 sequences; 15% to 20% are singletons. The sequencing sample was made of blood. These receptors were collected from a woman aged 30 to 39 with Graves' hyperthyroidism. Each CDR3 is given with its conserved first and last residue. Each record gives: D gene, J gene, clone size, V gene, CDR3 length, CDR3 protein, CDR3 DNA. A D gene is named only where the DNA matches it firmly. Rows may omit the clone size; those that give it use once, few, many or a size class.

>-|TRBJ1-5|-|TRBV5-5|15
CASSPTPGGNQPQHF
TGTGCCAGCAGCCCCACCCCAGGGGGCAATCAGCCCCAGCATTTT
>-|TRBJ2-5|many|TRBV11-2|14
CASSLALNQETQYF
TGTGCCAGCAGCTTAGCCTTAAACCAAGAGACCCAGTACTTC
>TRBD1|TRBJ2-7|many|TRBV7-9|16
CASSSQGGDRGYEQYF
TGTGCCAGCAGCTCGCAGGGGGGGGACAGGGGCTACGAGCAGTACTTC
>-|TRBJ2-3|-|TRBV12-3/TRBV12-4|15
CASSLPRGGTDTQYF
TGTGCCAGCAGTTTACCTAGAGGAGGCACAGATACGCAGTATTTT
>TRBD2|TRBJ2-3|few|TRBV20-1|15
CSASRSGRITDTQYF
TGCAGTGCTTCCCGTAGCGGGAGAATTACAGATACGCAGTATTTT
>TRBD2|TRBJ2-7|many|TRBV3-1|16
CASSPPGTSGLYEQYF
TGTGCCAGCAGCCCACCCGGGACTAGCGGGCTTTACGAGCAGTACTTC
>-|TRBJ1-1|many|TRBV6-1|12
CASSWGRTEAFF
TGTGCCAGCAGTTGGGGGCGTACTGAAGCTTTCTTT
>-|TRBJ1-1|-|TRBV10-3|12
CATGISNTEAFF
TGTGCCACAGGAATTTCCAACACTGAAGCTTTCTTT
>-|TRBJ1-1|many|TRBV11-2|15
CASSFPSGAVTEAFF
TGTGCCAGCAGTTTCCCTAGTGGAGCGGTCACTGAAGCTTTCTTT
>-|TRBJ2-5|few|TRBV4-1|16
CASSRLNMGFQETQYF
TGCGCCAGCAGCCGGTTAAATATGGGGTTCCAAGAGACCCAGTACTTC
>-|TRBJ2-7|many|TRBV29-1|13
CSVPGGSSYEQYF
TGCAGCGTACCGGGGGGCAGCTCCTACGAGCAGTACTTC
>TRBD2|TRBJ2-1|many|TRBV15|14
CATSRLAGGNEQFF
TGTGCCACCAGCAGACTAGCGGGAGGGAATGAGCAGTTCTTC
>TRBD2|TRBJ2-1|many|TRBV20-1|16
CSARGFGLAGGDEQFF
TGCAGTGCTAGAGGATTCGGGCTAGCGGGAGGGGATGAGCAGTTCTTC
>-|TRBJ2-2|-|TRBV9|12
CASSVRTGELFF
TGTGCCAGCAGCGTCCGCACCGGGGAGCTGTTTTTT
>-|TRBJ1-4|-|TRBV18|15
CASSPYPETNEKLFF
TGTGCCAGCTCACCATACCCGGAAACTAATGAAAAACTGTTTTTT
>-|TRBJ1-2|many|TRBV3-1|11
CASSQTGGYTF
TGTGCCAGCAGCCAGACCGGGGGCTACACCTTC
>-|TRBJ2-1|-|TRBV5-1|14
CASSLINTNNEQFF
TGCGCCAGCAGCTTGATTAACACAAACAATGAGCAGTTCTTC
>-|TRBJ1-4|-|TRBV27|13
CASKDLTNEKLFF
TGTGCCAGCAAGGACCTAACTAATGAAAAACTGTTTTTT
>TRBD1|TRBJ2-5|-|TRBV28|13
CASSLSGTAFRDF
TGTGCCAGCAGTTTGTCCGGGACAGCCTTCAGGGACTTC
>TRBD2|TRBJ2-1|-|TRBV13|17
CASSGGTSGSSYNEQFF
TGTGCCAGCAGCGGTGGGACTAGCGGGTCCTCCTACAATGAGCAGTTCTTC
>-|TRBJ1-2|many|TRBV28|17
CASSFPPYRPAFDGYTF
TGTGCCAGCAGTTTCCCCCCGTATAGGCCAGCCTTCGATGGCTACACCTTC
>TRBD1|TRBJ1-3|few|TRBV12-3/TRBV12-4|16
CASSRDRSHSGNTIYF
TGTGCCAGCAGTCGGGACAGATCCCACTCTGGAAACACCATATATTTT
>-|TRBJ2-7|many|TRBV10-3|14
CAISEGQSSYEQYF
TGTGCCATCAGTGAGGGGCAGAGCTCCTACGAGCAGTACTTC
>-|TRBJ1-5|-|TRBV6-1|13
CASRDGSNQPQHF
TGTGCCAGCAGAGACGGTAGCAATCAGCCCCAGCATTTT
>-|TRBJ1-6|few|TRBV6-2/TRBV6-3|13
CASSNRENSPLHF
TGTGCCAGCAGTAACAGGGAGAATTCACCCCTCCACTTT
>-|TRBJ2-1|many|TRBV14|14
CASSDLPPYNEQFF
TGTGCCAGCAGCGATCTTCCCCCCTACAATGAGCAGTTCTTC
>TRBD2|TRBJ2-3|-|TRBV29-1|15
CSVGLAGGSTDTQYF
TGCAGCGTTGGTCTAGCGGGAGGAAGCACAGATACGCAGTATTTT
>TRBD2|TRBJ2-1|many|TRBV2|14
CASPLAGGHNEQFF
TGTGCCAGCCCTCTAGCGGGAGGCCACAATGAGCAGTTCTTC
>TRBD2|TRBJ2-3|many|TRBV18|15
CASSPRQRGTDTQYF
TGTGCCAGCTCACCACGGCAGCGGGGGACAGATACGCAGTATTTT
>-|TRBJ1-5|few|TRBV19|14
CASSILVSNQPQHF
TGTGCCAGTAGTATATTGGTTAGCAATCAGCCCCAGCATTTT
>-|TRBJ2-2|-|TRBV27|13
CASSLSSLGELFF
TGTGCCAGCAGTCTTTCTAGCCTGGGGGAGCTGTTTTTT
>TRBD1|TRBJ1-4|-|TRBV4-1|15
CASSQPDRGGEKLFF
TGCGCCAGCAGCCAACCGGACAGGGGAGGGGAAAAACTGTTTTTT
>-|TRBJ2-6|-|TRBV5-1|15
CASSFRVPGANVLTF
TGCGCCAGCAGCTTTAGGGTCCCTGGGGCCAACGTCCTGACTTTC
>-|TRBJ2-2|many|TRBV3-1|14
CASSQLRGTGELFF
TGTGCCAGCAGCCAATTACGGGGTACCGGGGAGCTGTTTTTT
>-|TRBJ2-7|many|TRBV7-2|13
CASSLSRVREQYF
TGTGCCAGCAGTTTAAGTAGGGTCCGTGAGCAGTACTTC
>-|TRBJ2-4|few|TRBV7-2|13
CASIRRQGGLQYF
TGTGCCAGCATACGTAGACAGGGAGGTCTTCAGTACTTC
>-|TRBJ2-7|few|TRBV18|15
CASSPLRNRGYEQYF
TGTGCCAGCTCACCACTTCGGAACAGAGGTTACGAGCAGTACTTC
>-|TRBJ1-2|many|TRBV7-9|13
CASSNRENYGYTF
TGTGCCAGCAGCAATCGTGAGAACTATGGCTACACCTTC
>TRBD2|TRBJ2-1|once|TRBV27|15
CATQGLAGWRGEQFF
TGTGCCACACAAGGGCTAGCGGGGTGGAGAGGTGAGCAGTTCTTC
>-|TRBJ2-1|many|TRBV27|14
CARIGTRSYNEQFF
TGTGCCAGAATTGGTACAAGATCCTACAATGAGCAGTTCTTC
>TRBD1|TRBJ1-2|few|TRBV11-2|14
CASSQDRGGLGYTF
TGCGCCAGCAGCCAAGACAGGGGGGGGCTTGGCTACACCTTC
>TRBD1|TRBJ1-4|-|TRBV19|16
CASRRIAGGAEEKLFF
TGTGCCAGTAGAAGAATAGCAGGGGGCGCGGAGGAAAAACTGTTTTTT
>-|TRBJ1-2|many|TRBV6-1|14
CASSDPGPDYGYTF
TGTGCCAGCAGTGACCCCGGGCCGGACTATGGCTACACCTTC
>TRBD2|TRBJ2-5|many|TRBV28|14
CASSSILAVETQYF
TGTGCCAGCAGTTCTATACTAGCGGTAGAGACCCAGTACTTC
>TRBD1|TRBJ2-3|many|TRBV5-1|14
CASSPGQGPDTQYF
TGCGCCAGCAGCCCCGGACAGGGTCCAGATACGCAGTATTTT